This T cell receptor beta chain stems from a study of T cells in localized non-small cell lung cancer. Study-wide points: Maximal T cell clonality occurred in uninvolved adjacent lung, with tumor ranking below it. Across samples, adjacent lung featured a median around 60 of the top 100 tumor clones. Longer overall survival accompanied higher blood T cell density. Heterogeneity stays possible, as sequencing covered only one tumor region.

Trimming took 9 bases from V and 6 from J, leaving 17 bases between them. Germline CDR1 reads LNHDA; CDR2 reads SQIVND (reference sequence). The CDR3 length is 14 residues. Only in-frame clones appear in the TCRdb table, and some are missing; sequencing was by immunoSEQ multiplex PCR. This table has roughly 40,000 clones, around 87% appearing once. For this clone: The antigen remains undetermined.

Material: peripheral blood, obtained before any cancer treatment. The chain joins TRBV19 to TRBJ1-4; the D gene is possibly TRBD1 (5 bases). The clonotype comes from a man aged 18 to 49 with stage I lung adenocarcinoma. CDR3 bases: TGTGCCAGCCGCCCTCACCCGGGGGATGAAAAACTGTTTTTT. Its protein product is CASRPHPGDEKLFF.